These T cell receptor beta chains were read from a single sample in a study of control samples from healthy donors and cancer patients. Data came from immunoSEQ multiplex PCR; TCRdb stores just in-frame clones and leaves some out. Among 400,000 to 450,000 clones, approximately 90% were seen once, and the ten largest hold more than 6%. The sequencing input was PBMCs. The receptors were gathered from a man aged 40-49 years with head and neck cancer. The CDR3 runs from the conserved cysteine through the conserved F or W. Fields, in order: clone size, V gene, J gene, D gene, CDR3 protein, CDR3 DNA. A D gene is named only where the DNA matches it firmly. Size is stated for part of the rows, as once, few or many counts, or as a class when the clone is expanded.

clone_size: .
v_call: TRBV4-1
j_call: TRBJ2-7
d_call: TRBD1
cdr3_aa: CASSPGTAFSYEQYF
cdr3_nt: TGCGCCAGCAGCCCCGGGACAGCCTTCTCCTACGAGCAGTACTTC

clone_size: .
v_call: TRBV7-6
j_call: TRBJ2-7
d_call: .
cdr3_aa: CASSLGQPYEQYF
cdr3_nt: TGTGCCAGCAGCTTAGGGCAGCCCTACGAGCAGTACTTC

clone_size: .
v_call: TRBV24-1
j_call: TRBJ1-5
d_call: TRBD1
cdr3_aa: CATSDPGQGGNQPQHF
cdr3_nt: TGTGCCACCAGTGACCCCGGACAGGGCGGGAATCAGCCCCAGCATTTT

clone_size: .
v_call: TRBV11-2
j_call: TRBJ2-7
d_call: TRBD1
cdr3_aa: CASSLDPGQGYEQYF
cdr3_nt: TGTGCCAGCAGCTTAGATCCGGGACAGGGGTACGAGCAGTACTTC

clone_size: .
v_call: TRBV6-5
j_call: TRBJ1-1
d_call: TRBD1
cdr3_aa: CASFGSWDREAFF
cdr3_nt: TGTGCCAGCTTTGGTTCTTGGGACAGAGAAGCTTTCTTT

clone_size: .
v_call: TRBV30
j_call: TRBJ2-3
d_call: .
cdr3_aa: CAWSVGLSTDTQYF
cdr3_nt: TGTGCCTGGAGTGTGGGGCTTTCCACAGATACGCAGTATTTT

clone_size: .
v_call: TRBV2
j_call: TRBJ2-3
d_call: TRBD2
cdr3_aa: CASRERSGGTDTQYF
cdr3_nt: TGTGCCAGCAGGGAAAGGAGCGGGGGGACAGATACGCAGTATTTT

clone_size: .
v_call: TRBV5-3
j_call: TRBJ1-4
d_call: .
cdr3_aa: CARSLPGPPKVELFF
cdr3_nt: TGTGCCAGAAGCTTGCCGGGACCCCCTAAGGTGGAACTGTTTTTT

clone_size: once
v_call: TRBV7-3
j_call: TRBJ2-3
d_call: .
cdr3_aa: CASSLAPTDTQYF
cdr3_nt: TGTGCCAGCAGCTTAGCCCCCACAGATACGCAGTATTTT

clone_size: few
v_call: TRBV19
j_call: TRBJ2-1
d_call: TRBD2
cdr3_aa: CASSKGTSGSLSNEQFF
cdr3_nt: TGTGCCAGTAGTAAAGGGACTAGCGGGAGTTTAAGCAATGAGCAGTTCTTC

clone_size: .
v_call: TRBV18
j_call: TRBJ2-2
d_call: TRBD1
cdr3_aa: CASSRLDRVGTGELFF
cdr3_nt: TGTGCCAGCTCCCGCCTGGACAGGGTTGGCACCGGGGAGCTGTTTTTT

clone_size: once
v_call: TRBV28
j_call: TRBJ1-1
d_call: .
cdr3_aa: CASNGRLKNTEAFF
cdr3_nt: TGTGCCAGCAACGGACGGTTGAAGAACACTGAAGCTTTCTTT

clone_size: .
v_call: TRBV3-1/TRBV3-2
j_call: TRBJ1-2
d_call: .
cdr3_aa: CASSQLVKNYGYTF
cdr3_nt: TGTGCCAGCAGCCAACTCGTTAAGAACTATGGCTACACCTTC

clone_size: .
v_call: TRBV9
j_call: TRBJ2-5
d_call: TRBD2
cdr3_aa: CASSVAPGTSGSLLQETQYF
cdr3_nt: TGTGCCAGCAGCGTAGCCCCGGGGACTAGCGGGAGTCTCCTTCAAGAGACCCAGTACTTC

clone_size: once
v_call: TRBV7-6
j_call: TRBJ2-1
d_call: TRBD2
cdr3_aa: CASSPMLGTSGYNEQFF
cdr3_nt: TGTGCCAGCAGCCCCATGTTAGGGACTAGCGGCTACAATGAGCAGTTCTTC

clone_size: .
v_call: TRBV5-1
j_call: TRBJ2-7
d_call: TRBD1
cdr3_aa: CASSAGQGESYEQYF
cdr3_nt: TGCGCCAGCAGCGCCGGACAGGGGGAATCGTACGAGCAGTACTTC

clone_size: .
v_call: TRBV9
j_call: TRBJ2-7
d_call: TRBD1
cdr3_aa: CASSVEGDRVYEQYF
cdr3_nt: TGTGCCAGCAGCGTAGAAGGGGACAGAGTCTACGAGCAGTACTTC

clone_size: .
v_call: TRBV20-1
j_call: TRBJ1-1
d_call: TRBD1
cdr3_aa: CTAGQGLEAFF
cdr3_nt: TGCACGGCCGGACAGGGGCTAGAAGCTTTCTTT

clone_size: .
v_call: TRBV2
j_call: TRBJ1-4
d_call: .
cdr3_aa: CASSEDVGSGEKLFF
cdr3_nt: TGTGCCAGCAGTGAAGATGTGGGGAGCGGTGAAAAACTGTTTTTT

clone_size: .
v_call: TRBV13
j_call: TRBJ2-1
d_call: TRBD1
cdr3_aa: CASSLEGTGNNEQFF
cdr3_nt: TGTGCCAGCAGCTTAGAAGGGACAGGGAACAATGAGCAGTTCTTC

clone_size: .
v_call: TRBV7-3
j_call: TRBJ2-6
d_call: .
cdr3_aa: CASSLWGGLGANVLTF
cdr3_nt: TGTGCCAGCAGCTTATGGGGCGGGCTTGGGGCCAACGTCCTGACTTTC

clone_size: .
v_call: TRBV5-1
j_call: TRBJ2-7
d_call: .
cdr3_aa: CASSLTGLHSYEQYF
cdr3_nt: TGCGCCAGCAGCTTGACAGGCTTGCACTCCTACGAGCAGTACTTC

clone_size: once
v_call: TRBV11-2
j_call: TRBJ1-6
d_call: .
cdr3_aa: CASSLASSYNSPLHF
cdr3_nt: TGTGCCAGCAGCTTAGCCAGCTCCTATAATTCACCCCTCCACTTT

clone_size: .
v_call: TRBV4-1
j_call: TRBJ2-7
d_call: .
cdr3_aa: CASSQELTIGAYYEQYF
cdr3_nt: TGCGCCAGCAGCCAAGAGCTAACCATAGGGGCCTACTACGAGCAGTACTTC

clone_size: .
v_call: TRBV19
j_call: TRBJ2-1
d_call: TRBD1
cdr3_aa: CASSGTGTNEQFF
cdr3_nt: TGTGCCAGTAGCGGGACAGGGACTAATGAGCAGTTCTTC

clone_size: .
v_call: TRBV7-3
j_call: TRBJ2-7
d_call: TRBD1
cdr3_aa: CASSLQGASYEQYF
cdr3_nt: TGTGCCAGCAGCTTACAGGGGGCCTCCTACGAGCAGTACTTC

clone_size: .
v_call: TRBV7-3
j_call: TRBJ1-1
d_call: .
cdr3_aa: CASSLTGGNTEAFF
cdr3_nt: TGTGCCAGCAGCTTAACGGGGGGGAACACTGAAGCTTTCTTT

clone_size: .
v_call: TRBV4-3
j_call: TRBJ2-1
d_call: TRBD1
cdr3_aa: CASSRTGQGVYNEQFF
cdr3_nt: TGCGCCAGCAGCCGAACGGGGCAGGGGGTCTACAATGAGCAGTTCTTC

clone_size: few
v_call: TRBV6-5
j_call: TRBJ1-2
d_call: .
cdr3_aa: CASSESNYGYTF
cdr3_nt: TGTGCCAGCTCCGAATCTAACTATGGCTACACCTTC

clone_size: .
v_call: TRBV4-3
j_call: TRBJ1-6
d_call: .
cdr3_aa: CASSQRNSPLHF
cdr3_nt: TGCGCCAGCAGCCAACGCAATTCACCCCTCCACTTT

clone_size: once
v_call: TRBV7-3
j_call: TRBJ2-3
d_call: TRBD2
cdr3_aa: CASSITSGSTDTQYF
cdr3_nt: TGTGCCAGCAGCATCACTAGCGGGAGCACAGATACGCAGTATTTT

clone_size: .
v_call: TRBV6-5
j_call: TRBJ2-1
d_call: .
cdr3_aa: CASSSTSYNEQFF
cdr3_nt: TGTGCCAGCAGTTCCACTAGCTACAATGAGCAGTTCTTC

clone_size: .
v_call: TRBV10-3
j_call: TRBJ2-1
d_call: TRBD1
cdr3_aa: CAILGTRTGYYNEQFF
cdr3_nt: TGTGCCATACTTGGGACGCGGACAGGGTACTACAATGAGCAGTTCTTC

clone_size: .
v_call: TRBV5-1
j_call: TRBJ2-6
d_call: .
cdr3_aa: CASSLLGAGGANVLTF
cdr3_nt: TGCGCCAGCAGCTTATTAGGGGCGGGTGGGGCCAACGTCCTGACTTTC

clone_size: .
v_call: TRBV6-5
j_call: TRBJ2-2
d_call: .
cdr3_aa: CASRQAANTGELFF
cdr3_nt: TGTGCCAGCAGACAGGCGGCTAACACCGGGGAGCTGTTTTTT

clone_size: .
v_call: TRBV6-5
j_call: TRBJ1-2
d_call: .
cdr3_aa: CASSPYYGYTF
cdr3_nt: TGTGCCAGCAGTCCGTACTATGGCTACACCTTC

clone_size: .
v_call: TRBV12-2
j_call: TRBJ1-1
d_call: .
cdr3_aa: CASRLAGRGENTEAFF
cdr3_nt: TGTGCAAGTCGCTTAGCCGGAAGGGGCGAGAACACTGAAGCTTTCTTT

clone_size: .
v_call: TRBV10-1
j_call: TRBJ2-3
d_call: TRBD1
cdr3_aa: CASSDGQGAGADTQYF
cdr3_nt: TGCGCCAGCAGTGACGGTCAGGGGGCAGGGGCAGATACGCAGTATTTT

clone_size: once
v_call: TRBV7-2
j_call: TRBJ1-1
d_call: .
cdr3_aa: CASSNDNLLSEAFF
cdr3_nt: TGTGCCAGCAGCAACGACAACCTGTTGTCTGAAGCTTTCTTT

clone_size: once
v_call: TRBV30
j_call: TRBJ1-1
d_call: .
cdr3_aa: CAWSRLNTEAFF
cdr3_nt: TGTGCCTGGAGTAGATTGAACACTGAAGCTTTCTTT